This T cell receptor beta chain was documented in a study of blood T cells in healthy people across ages. The CDR3 runs to 12 residues. Germline loops: CDR1 DFQATT, CDR2 SNEGSKA (reference sequence). V was shortened by 6 bases and J by 5 bases, with 14 bases between the two germline ends. For this clonotype: Its antigen is currently unknown.

Findings and caveats of the study: Naive and antigen-experienced cells were not separated, limiting conclusive comparison. Long-lived donors carried more naive CD4+ cells and greater diversity than aged donors. Age brought a roughly linear fall in TCR beta diversity measured per million T cells.

For the second PCR, which ran for about 7 to 11 cycles, a sample-barcoded 5' primer and a J-beta primer mix were used. All samples yielded 2.5 million or more CDR3-containing paired-end reads. TCRdb processed the 5' RACE reads anew with MiXCR; each CDR3 protein has one entry. The data show approximately 1.5 million distinct CDR3 sequences, approximately 43% seen once. Sequencing was done on a sample of blood. The receptor comes from a woman in her late teens or twenties in good health. The chain links TRBV20-1 to TRBJ2-7, with unresolved D. The CDR3 coding sequence is TGCAGTGCCATTTATCGAGACAACGAGCAGTACTTC. Amino acid sequence: CSAIYRDNEQYF.